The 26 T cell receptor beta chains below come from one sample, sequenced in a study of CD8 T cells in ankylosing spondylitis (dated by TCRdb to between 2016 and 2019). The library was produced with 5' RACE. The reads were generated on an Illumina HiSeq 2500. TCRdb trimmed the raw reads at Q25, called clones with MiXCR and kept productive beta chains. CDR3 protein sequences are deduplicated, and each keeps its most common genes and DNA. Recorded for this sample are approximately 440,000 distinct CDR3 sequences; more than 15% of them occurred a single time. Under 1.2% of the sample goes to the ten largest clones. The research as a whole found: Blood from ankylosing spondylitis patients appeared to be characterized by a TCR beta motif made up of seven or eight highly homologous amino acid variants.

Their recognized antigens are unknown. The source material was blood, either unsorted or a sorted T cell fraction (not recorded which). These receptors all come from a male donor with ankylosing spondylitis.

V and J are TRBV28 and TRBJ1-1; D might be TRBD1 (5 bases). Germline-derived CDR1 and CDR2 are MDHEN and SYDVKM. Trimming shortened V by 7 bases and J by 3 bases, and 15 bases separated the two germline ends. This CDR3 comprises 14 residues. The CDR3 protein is CASTPGGVDTEAFF. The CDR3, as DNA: TGTGCCAGCACCCCCGGGGGGGTGGACACTGAAGCTTTCTTT. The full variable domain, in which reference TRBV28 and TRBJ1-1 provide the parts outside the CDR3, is DVKVTQSSRYLVKRTGEKVFLECVQDMDHENMFWYRQDPGLGLRLIYFSYDVKMKEKGDIPEGYSVSREKKERFSLILESASTNQTSMYLCASTPGGVDTEAFFGQGTRLTVV.

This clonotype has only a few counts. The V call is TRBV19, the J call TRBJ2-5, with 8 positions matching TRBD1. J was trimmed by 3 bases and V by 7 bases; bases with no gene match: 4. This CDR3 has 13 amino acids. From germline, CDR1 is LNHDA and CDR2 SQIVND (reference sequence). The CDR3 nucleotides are TGTGCCAGTAATAGGACAGGGAAAGAGACCCAGTACTTC. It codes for CASNRTGKETQYF.

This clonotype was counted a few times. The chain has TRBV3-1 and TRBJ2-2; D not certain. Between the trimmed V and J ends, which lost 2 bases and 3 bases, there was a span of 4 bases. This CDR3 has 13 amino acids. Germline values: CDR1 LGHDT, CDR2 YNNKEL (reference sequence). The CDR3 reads CASSQIDTGELFF. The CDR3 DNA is TGTGCCAGCAGCCAAATAGACACCGGGGAGCTGTTTTTT. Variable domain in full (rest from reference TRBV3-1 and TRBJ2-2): DTAVSQTPKYLVTQMGNDKSIKCEQNLGHDTMYWYKQDSKKFLKIMFSYNNKELIINETVPNRFSPKSPDKAHLNLHINSLELGDSAVYFCASSQIDTGELFFGEGSRLTVL.

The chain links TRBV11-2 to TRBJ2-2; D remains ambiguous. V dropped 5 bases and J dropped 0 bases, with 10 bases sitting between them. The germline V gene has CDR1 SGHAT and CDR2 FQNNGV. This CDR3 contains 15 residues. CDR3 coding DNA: TGTGCCAGCAGCGCTAATGACGCGAACACCGGGGAGCTGTTTTTT. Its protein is CASSANDANTGELFF. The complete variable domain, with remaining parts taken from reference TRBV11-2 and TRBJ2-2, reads EAGVAQSPRYKIIEKRQSVAFWCNPISGHATLYWYQQILGQGPKLLIQFQNNGVVDDSQLPKDRFSAERLKGVDSTLKIQPAKLEDSAVYLCASSANDANTGELFFGEGSRLTVL.

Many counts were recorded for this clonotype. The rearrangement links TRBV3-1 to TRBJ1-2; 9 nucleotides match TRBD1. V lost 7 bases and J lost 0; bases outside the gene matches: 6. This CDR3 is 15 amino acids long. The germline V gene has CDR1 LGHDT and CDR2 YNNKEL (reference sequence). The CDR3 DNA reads TGTGCCAGCATCGGGACAGGGACCGCTAACTATGGCTACACCTTC. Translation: CASIGTGTANYGYTF.

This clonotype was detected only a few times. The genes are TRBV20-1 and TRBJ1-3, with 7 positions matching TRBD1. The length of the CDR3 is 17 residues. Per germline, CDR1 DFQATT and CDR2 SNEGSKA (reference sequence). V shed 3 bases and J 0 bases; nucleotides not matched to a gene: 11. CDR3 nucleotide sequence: TGCAGTGCTAGGGTGTACGGGGACAGCCTCTCTGGAAACACCATATATTTT. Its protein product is CSARVYGDSLSGNTIYF.

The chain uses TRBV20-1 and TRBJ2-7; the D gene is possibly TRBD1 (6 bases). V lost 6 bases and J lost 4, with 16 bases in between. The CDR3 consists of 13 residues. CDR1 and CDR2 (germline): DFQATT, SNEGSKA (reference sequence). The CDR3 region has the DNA TGCAGTGCCGGAGTGCAGGGGAGATACGAGCAGTACTTC. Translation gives CSAGVQGRYEQYF.

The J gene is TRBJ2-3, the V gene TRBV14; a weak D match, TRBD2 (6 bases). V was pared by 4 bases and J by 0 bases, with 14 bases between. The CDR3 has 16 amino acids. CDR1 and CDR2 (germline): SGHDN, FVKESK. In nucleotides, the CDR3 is TGTGCCAGCAGCCGAGGGACTTCTCTCAGCACAGATACGCAGTATTTT. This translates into CASSRGTSLSTDTQYF.

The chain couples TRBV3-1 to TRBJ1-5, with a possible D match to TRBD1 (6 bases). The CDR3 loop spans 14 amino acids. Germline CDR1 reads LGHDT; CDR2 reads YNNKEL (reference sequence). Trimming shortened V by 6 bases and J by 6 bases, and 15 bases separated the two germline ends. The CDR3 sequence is CASSLYRESQPQHF. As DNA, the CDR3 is TGTGCCAGCAGTCTTTACAGGGAGAGTCAGCCCCAGCATTTT.

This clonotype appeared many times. The CDR3 reads CASSWGDTQYF. The CDR3 DNA is TGTGCCAGCAGTTGGGGAGATACGCAGTATTTT. The V gene is TRBV6-5, the J gene TRBJ2-3; no clear D gene. Germline V lookup: CDR1 MNHEY, CDR2 SVGAGI. CDR3 size: 11 residues. The V gene lost 4 bases and the J gene lost 5 bases, with 4 bases spanning the gap.

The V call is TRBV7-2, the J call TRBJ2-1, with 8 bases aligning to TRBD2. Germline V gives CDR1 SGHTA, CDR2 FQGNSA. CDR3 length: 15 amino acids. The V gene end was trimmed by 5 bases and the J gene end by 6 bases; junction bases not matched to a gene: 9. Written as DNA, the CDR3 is TGTGCCAGCAGCAAAGAGGTCGGGAGGGCCAATGAGCAGTTCTTC. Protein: CASSKEVGRANEQFF.

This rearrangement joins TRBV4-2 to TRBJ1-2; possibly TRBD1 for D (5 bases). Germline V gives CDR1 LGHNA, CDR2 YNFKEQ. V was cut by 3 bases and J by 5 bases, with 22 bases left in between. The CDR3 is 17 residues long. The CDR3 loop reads CASSHPLGGAPPYGYTF. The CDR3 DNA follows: TGTGCCAGCAGCCACCCTCTGGGCGGGGCCCCGCCTTATGGCTACACCTTC.

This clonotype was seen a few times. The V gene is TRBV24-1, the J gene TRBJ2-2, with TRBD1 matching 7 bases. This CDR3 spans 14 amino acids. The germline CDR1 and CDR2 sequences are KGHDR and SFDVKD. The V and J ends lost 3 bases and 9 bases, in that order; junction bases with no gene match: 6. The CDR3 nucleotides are TGTGCCACCAGTGATACCCAGACAGGGAGGGAGCTGTTTTTT. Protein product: CATSDTQTGRELFF.

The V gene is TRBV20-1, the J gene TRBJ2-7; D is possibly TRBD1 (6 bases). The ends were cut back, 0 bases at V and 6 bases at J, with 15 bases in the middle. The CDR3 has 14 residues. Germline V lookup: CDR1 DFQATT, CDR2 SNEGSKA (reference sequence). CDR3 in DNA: TGCAGTGCTAGAGATTTACAGGGATCCGGCGAGCAGTACTTC. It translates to CSARDLQGSGEQYF.

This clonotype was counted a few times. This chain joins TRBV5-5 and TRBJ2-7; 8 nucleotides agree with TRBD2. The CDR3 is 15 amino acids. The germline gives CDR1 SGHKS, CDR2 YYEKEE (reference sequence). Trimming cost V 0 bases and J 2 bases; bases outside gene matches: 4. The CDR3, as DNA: TGTGCCAGCAGCTTGGCGGGAGGGGATACCTACGAGCAGTACTTC. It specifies CASSLAGGDTYEQYF.

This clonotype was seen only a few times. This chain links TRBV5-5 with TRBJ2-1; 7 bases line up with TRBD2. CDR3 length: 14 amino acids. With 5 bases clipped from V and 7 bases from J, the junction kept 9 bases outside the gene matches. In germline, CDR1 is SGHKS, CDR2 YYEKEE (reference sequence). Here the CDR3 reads CASRGGEVDNEQFF. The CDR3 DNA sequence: TGTGCCAGCAGGGGGGGGGAGGTCGATAATGAGCAGTTCTTC. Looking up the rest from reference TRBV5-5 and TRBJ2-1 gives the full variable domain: DAGVTQSPTHLIKTRGQQVTLRCSPISGHKSVSWYQQVLGQGPQFIFQYYEKEERGRGNFPDRFSARQFPNYSSELNVNALLLGDSALYLCASRGGEVDNEQFFGPGTRLTVL.

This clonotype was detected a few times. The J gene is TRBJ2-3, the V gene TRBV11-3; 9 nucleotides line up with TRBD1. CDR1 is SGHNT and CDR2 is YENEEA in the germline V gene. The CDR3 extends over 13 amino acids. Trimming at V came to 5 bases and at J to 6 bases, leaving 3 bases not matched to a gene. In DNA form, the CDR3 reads TGTGCCAGCAGCGGGGACAGGGACGATACGCAGTATTTT. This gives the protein CASSGDRDDTQYF.

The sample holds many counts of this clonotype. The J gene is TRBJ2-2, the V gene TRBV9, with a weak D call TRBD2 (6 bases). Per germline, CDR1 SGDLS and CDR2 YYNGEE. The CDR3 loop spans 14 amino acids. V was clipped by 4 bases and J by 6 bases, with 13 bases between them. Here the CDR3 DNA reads TGTGCCAGCAGCTCGGGGGTGGTACCCGGGGAGCTGTTTTTT. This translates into CASSSGVVPGELFF.

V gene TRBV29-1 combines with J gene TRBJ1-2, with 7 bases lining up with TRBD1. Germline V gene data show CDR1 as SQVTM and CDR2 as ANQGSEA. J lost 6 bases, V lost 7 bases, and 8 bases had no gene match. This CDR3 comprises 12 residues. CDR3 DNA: TGCAGCGACAGACAGGGAGTGGATGGCTACACCTTC. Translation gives CSDRQGVDGYTF.

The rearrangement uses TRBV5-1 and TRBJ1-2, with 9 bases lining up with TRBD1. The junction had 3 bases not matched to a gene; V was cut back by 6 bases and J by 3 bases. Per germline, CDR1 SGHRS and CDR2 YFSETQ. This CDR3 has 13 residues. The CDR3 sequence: CASTGQGYYGYTF. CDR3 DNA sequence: TGCGCCAGCACGGGACAGGGCTACTATGGCTACACCTTC.

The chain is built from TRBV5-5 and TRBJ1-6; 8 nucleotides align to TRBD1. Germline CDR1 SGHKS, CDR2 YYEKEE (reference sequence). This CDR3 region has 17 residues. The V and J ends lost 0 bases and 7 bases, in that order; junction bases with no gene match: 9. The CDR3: CASSLVYGQGLNSPLHF. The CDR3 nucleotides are TGTGCCAGCAGCTTGGTGTACGGACAGGGCTTAAATTCACCCCTCCACTTT.

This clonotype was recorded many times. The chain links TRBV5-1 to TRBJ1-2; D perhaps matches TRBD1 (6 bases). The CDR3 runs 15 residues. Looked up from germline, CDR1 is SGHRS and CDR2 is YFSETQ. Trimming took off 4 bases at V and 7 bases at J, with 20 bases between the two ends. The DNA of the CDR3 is TGCGCCAGCAGCAAAAACCTAAGACAGGATCGTGGCTACACCTTC. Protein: CASSKNLRQDRGYTF.

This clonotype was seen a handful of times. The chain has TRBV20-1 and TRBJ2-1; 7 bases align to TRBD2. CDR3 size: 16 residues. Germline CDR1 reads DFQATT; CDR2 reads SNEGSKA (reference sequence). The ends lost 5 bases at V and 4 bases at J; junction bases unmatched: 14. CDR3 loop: CSAPLRLAEFYNEQFF. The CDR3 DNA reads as TGCAGTGCTCCCCTTCGGCTAGCGGAATTTTACAATGAGCAGTTCTTC.

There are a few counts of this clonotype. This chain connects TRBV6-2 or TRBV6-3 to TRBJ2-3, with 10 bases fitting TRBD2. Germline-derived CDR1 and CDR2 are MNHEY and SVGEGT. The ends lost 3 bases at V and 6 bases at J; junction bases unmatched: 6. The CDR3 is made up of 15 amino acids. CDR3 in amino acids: CASSYSGRPTDTQYF. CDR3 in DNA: TGTGCCAGCAGTTATAGCGGGAGGCCCACGGATACGCAGTATTTT.

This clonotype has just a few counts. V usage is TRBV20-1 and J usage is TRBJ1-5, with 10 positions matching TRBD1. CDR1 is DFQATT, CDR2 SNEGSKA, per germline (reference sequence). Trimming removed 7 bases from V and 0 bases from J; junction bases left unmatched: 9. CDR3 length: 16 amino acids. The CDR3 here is CSVAGQGTYSNQPQHF. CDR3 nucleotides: TGCAGTGTGGCGGGACAGGGGACTTATAGCAATCAGCCCCAGCATTTT.

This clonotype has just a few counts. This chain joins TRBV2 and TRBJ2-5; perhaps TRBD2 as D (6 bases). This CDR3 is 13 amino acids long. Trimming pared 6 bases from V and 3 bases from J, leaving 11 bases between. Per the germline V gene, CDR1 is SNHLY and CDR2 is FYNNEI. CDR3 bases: TGTGCCAGCAGGAGGGGAGGAAAAGAGACCCAGTACTTC. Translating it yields CASRRGGKETQYF.